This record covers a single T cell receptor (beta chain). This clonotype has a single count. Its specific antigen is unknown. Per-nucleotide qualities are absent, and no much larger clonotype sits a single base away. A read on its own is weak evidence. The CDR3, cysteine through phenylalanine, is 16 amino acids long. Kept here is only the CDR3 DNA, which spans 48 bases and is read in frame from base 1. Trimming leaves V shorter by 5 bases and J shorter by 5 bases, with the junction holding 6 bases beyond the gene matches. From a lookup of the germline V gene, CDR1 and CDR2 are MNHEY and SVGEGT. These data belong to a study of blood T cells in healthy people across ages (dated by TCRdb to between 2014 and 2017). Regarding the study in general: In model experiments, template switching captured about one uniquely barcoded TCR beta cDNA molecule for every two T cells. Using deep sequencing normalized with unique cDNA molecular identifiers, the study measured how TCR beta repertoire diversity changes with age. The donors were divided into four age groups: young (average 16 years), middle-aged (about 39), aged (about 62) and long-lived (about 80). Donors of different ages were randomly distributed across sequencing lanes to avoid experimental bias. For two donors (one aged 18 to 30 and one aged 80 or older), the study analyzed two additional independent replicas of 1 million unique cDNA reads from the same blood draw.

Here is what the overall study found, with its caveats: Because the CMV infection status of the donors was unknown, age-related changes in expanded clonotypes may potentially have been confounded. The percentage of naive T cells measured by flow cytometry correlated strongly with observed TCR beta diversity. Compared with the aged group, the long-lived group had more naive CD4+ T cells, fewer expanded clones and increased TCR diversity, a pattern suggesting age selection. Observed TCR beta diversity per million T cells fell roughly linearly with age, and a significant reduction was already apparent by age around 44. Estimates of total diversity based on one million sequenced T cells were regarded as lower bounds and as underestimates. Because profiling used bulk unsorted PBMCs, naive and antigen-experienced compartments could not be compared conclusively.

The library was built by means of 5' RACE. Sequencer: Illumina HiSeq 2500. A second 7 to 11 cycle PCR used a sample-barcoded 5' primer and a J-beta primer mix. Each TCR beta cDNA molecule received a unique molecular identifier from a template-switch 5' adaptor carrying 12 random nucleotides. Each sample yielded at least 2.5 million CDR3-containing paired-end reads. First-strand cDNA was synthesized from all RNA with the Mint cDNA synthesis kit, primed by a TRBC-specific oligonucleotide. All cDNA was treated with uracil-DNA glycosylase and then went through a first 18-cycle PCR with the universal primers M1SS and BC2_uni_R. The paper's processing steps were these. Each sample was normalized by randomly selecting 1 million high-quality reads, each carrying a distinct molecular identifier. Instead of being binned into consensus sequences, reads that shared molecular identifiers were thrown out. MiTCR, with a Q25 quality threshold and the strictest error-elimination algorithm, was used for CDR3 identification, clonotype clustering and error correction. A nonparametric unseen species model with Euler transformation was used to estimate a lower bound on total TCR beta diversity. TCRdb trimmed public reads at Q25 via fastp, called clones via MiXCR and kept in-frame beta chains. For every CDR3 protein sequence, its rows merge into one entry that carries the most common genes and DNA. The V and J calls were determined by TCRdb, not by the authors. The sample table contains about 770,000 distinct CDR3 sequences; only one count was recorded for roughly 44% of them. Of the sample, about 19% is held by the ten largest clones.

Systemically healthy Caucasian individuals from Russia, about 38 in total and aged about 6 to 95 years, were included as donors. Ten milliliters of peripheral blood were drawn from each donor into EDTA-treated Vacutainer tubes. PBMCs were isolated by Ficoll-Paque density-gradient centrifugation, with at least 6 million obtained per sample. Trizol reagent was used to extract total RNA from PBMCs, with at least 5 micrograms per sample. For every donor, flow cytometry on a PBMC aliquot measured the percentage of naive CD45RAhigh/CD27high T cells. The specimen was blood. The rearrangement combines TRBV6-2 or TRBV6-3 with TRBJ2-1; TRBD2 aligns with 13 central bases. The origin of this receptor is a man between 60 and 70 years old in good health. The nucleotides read TGTGCCAGCAGTAAGACTAGCGGGGGGTTCGACAATGAGCAGTTCTTC. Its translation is CASSKTSGGFDNEQFF.